This is a list of T cell receptor beta chains from one sample in a study of T-cell reconstitution after alpha-beta-depleted transplantation in children. TCRdb passed the PCR reads through MiXCR, listing each CDR3 protein once. The sample has hundreds of thousands of distinct CDR3 sequences, 8% to 9.5% seen once. The sequencing used PBMCs from the stem cell graft donor, collected from the stem cell graft. These receptors were obtained from a human donor who donated a stem cell graft to a child with acute lymphoblastic leukemia. CDR3s include the opening cysteine and the closing phenylalanine or tryptophan. D genes are given only for firm matches. Size tells how often a clone was seen (once, few, many) or the class of an expanded clone, and some rows leave it out.

V gene,J gene,D gene,clone size,CDR3 protein,CDR3 DNA
TRBV3-1,TRBJ2-3,-,many,CASSHSVADTQYF,TGTGCCAGCAGCCACTCCGTCGCAGATACGCAGTATTTT
TRBV5-6,TRBJ2-7,-,-,CASGNYEQYF,TGTGCCAGCGGAAACTACGAGCAGTACTTC
TRBV18,TRBJ1-2,-,few,CASSPPKGGYDGYTF,TGTGCCAGCTCACCGCCCAAGGGGGGATACGATGGCTACACCTTC
TRBV15,TRBJ2-7,-,few,CATSARAADEQYF,TGTGCCACCAGCGCTAGGGCAGCCGACGAGCAGTACTTC
TRBV19,TRBJ2-7,-,-,CASSKQGGLEQYF,TGTGCCAGTAGTAAACAGGGGGGGCTCGAGCAGTACTTC
TRBV6-1,TRBJ2-1,TRBD1,few,CASSDADRGDYNEQFF,TGTGCCAGCAGTGACGCTGACAGGGGGGACTACAATGAGCAGTTCTTC
TRBV18,TRBJ2-7,TRBD2,-,CASSPPTSGAGEQYF,TGTGCCAGCTCACCACCGACTAGCGGAGCGGGAGAGCAGTACTTC
TRBV7-9,TRBJ1-4,-,-,CASSRFRGATNEKLFF,TGTGCCAGCAGCCGATTCAGGGGCGCAACTAATGAAAAACTGTTTTTT
TRBV2,TRBJ2-7,TRBD1,few,CASSDPGQGFHEQYF,TGTGCCAGCAGTGACCCGGGACAGGGGTTCCACGAGCAGTACTTC
TRBV7-2,TRBJ1-6,-,many,CASSFLDGSSSYNSPLHF,TGTGCCAGCAGCTTCCTGGACGGAAGCAGCTCCTATAATTCACCCCTCCACTTT
TRBV6-6,TRBJ2-3,-,many,CASSSSDTQYF,TGTGCCAGCAGTTCCTCGGATACGCAGTATTTT
TRBV29-1,TRBJ2-7,-,many,CSVENRGGTYEQYF,TGCAGCGTGGAGAACAGGGGGGGGACCTACGAGCAGTACTTC
TRBV11-2,TRBJ2-3,-,-,CASSHNTADTQYF,TGTGCCAGCAGCCATAATACGGCGGATACGCAGTATTTT
TRBV5-1,TRBJ2-5,-,few,CASSKAIQETQYF,TGCGCCAGCAGTAAGGCTATCCAAGAGACCCAGTACTTC
TRBV11-2,TRBJ2-3,TRBD2,-,CASSLGLWHGGASSDTQYF,TGTGCCAGCAGCTTAGGTCTGTGGCACGGGGGGGCATCGTCAGATACGCAGTATTTT
TRBV5-1,TRBJ2-5,TRBD2,-,CASSYSGGLETQYF,TGCGCCAGCAGCTATAGCGGGGGGCTAGAGACCCAGTACTTC
TRBV29-1,TRBJ2-1,-,many,CSAQWGEQFF,TGCAGCGCCCAATGGGGTGAGCAGTTCTTC
TRBV20-1,TRBJ1-5,-,few,CSHPGIGNQPQHF,TGCAGTCACCCGGGAATTGGCAATCAGCCCCAGCATTTT
TRBV12-3/TRBV12-4,TRBJ1-6,TRBD1,-,CASSLDGTGLSPLHF,TGTGCCAGCAGTTTAGATGGGACAGGGTTGTCACCCCTCCACTTT
TRBV4-2,TRBJ2-1,TRBD1,few,CASSQKDRGPYNEQFF,TGTGCCAGCAGCCAGAAGGACAGGGGGCCCTACAATGAGCAGTTCTTC
TRBV4-1,TRBJ2-3,TRBD2,many,CASTRSRGGVDTQYF,TGCGCCAGCACCCGATCCCGCGGGGGGGTTGATACGCAGTATTTT
TRBV20-1,TRBJ2-5,-,-,CSARDSPISWRQETQYF,TGCAGTGCTAGGGACTCCCCCATTAGTTGGCGCCAAGAGACCCAGTACTTC
TRBV15,TRBJ1-3,-,many,CATSRETARKGGNTIYF,TGTGCCACCAGCAGAGAAACGGCCCGGAAGGGTGGAAACACCATATATTTT
TRBV7-9,TRBJ2-1,TRBD1,many,CASSSGTGVDNEQFF,TGTGCCAGCAGCTCCGGGACAGGGGTGGACAATGAGCAGTTCTTC
TRBV4-2,TRBJ1-1,-,few,CASSQEGASRSWGPNTEAFF,TGTGCCAGCAGCCAAGAGGGGGCTAGTAGGAGCTGGGGGCCGAACACTGAAGCTTTCTTT
TRBV18,TRBJ1-6,-,many,CASSPLGQQALNSPLHF,TGTGCCAGCTCACCACTTGGCCAGCAGGCCCTTAATTCACCCCTCCACTTT
TRBV7-2,TRBJ1-5,-,once,CASSRLGRNQPQHF,TGTGCCAGCAGCCGACTAGGGCGCAATCAGCCCCAGCATTTT
TRBV20-1,TRBJ1-5,TRBD1,few,CSARGGGTDNQPQHF,TGCAGTGCTAGAGGTGGGGGGACAGACAATCAGCCCCAGCATTTT